The 20 T cell receptor beta chains presented below share a single source sample, sequenced in a study of metastatic and nonmetastatic thyroid tumors. With MiXCR, TCRdb reprocessed the PCR reads. The sample holds about 31,000 clones; about a sixth are singletons and the top ten take 10% to 13%. No patient had received any treatment before thyroid surgery. Sequencing used blood. These receptors came from a female donor with papillary thyroid cancer or a benign thyroid nodule (not recorded which). Some clones in this sample may be carry-over from other donors' samples.

In its sample, this clone was seen once. The J gene is TRBJ1-1, the V gene TRBV6-5, with D tentatively TRBD1 (6 bases). The germline V gene encodes CDR1 MNHEY and CDR2 SVGAGI. The germline V and J ends were trimmed by 0 bases and 5 bases, with 13 bases remaining between them. The CDR3 totals 15 residues. The CDR3 DNA is TGTGCCAGCAGTTACTCGGCGGGGGCGCGAACTGAAGCTTTCTTT. Its translation: CASSYSAGARTEAFF.

This clone has ten or more counts. The chain links TRBV27 to TRBJ1-4, with 9 bases fitting TRBD1. The CDR3 loop spans 15 amino acids. The ends lost 5 bases at V and 6 bases at J; junction bases unmatched: 7. Germline loops: CDR1 MNHEY, CDR2 SMNVEV (reference sequence). CDR3: CASSPRTGVYEKLFF. CDR3 in DNA: TGTGCCAGCAGTCCGAGGACAGGGGTTTATGAAAAACTGTTTTTT.

This clone was counted ten times or more. The DNA of the CDR3 is TGTGCCAGCAGCTCCGGCGAGGGGGCTTTCTTT. Its protein is CASSSGEGAFF. The V and J genes are TRBV9 and TRBJ1-1; TRBD1 is a possible D gene (5 bases). The CDR3 is made up of 11 amino acids. The V gene's germline CDR1 is SGDLS and CDR2 YYNGEE. V lost 4 bases to trimming and J lost 11 bases, with 12 bases between them.

In this sample, this clone turned up many times. The chain employs TRBV7-9 and TRBJ2-7; 9 bases line up with TRBD1. V shed 2 bases, J shed 4 bases, and the junction held 6 bases outside the gene matches. The CDR3 is made up of 15 amino acids. Germline V CDR1 and CDR2: SEHNR, FQNEAQ (reference sequence). For the CDR3, the DNA is TGTGCCAGCAGCTTATATGACAGGGGGGTTTACGAGCAGTACTTC. It is translated as CASSLYDRGVYEQYF.

This clone was seen at least ten times. The V call is TRBV6-4, the J call TRBJ2-2; D is unclear. CDR1 is MRHNA and CDR2 is SNTAGT in the germline V gene. Trimming stripped 0 bases from V and 5 bases from J, with 10 bases between. The CDR3 contains 15 residues. As DNA, the CDR3 is TGTGCCAGCAGTGACTCGACCGGAGAGACCGGGGAGCTGTTTTTT. This translates into CASSDSTGETGELFF.

This clone was detected many times. J is TRBJ1-2 and V is TRBV9; 7 nucleotides agree with TRBD1. CDR3 length equals 13 residues. Trimming at V came to 5 bases and at J to 4 bases, leaving 5 bases not matched to a gene. Germline lookup yields CDR1 SGDLS and CDR2 YYNGEE. The CDR3 is CASSLQGTYGYTF. As DNA, the CDR3 is TGTGCCAGCAGTCTACAGGGGACCTATGGCTACACCTTC.

This clone was seen repeatedly, ten times or more. A much larger clone lies a single base off, so this may be a read error. The chain couples TRBV7-6 to TRBJ2-7; TRBD1 matches 10 bases. In germline, CDR1 is SGHVS, CDR2 FNYEAQ. The length of the CDR3 is 15 residues. CDR3 bases: TGTGCCAGCAGCTTAGCGGGACAGGGGAACGCCGAGCAGTGCTTC. Protein product: CASSLAGQGNAEQCF.

V usage is TRBV5-1 and J usage is TRBJ1-5; D remains unclear. Trimming took 4 bases from V and 6 from J, leaving 17 bases between them. CDR3 size: 15 residues. CDR1 and CDR2 from the germline V gene are SGHRS and YFSETQ. The CDR3 protein is CASSLGQFSGQPQHF. For the CDR3, the DNA is TGCGCCAGCAGCCTAGGCCAGTTCTCAGGTCAGCCCCAGCATTTT. Looking up the rest from reference TRBV5-1 and TRBJ1-5 gives the full variable domain: KAGVTQTPRYLIKTRGQQVTLSCSPISGHRSVSWYQQTPGQGLQFLFEYFSETQRNKGNFPGRFSGRQFSNSRSEMNVSTLELGDSALYLCASSLGQFSGQPQHFGDGTRLSIL.

The sample holds many counts of this clone. V gene TRBV20-1 combines with J gene TRBJ1-5; 7 bases agree with TRBD1. The CDR3 totals 15 residues. V trimming: 3 bases; J trimming: 7 bases; junction bases outside the gene matches: 12. The V gene's germline CDR1 is DFQATT and CDR2 SNEGSKA (reference sequence). This CDR3 is CSASPLGQSRQPQHF. DNA for the CDR3: TGCAGTGCTAGTCCGCTGGGACAGTCAAGGCAGCCCCAGCATTTT.

As for this clone: A read error may be the cause here, since a much bigger clone is one base away. This chain links TRBV7-9 with TRBJ1-5, with unresolved D. There are 15 residues in the CDR3. The germline V gene encodes CDR1 SEHNR and CDR2 FQNEAQ (reference sequence). Trimming took 1 base from V and 4 from J, leaving 11 bases between them. CDR3 sequence: CASSLGYSVNQPQHF. The CDR3 nucleotides are TGTGCCAGCAGCTTAGGCTACTCGGTAAATCAGCCCCAGCATTTT.

In its sample, this clone was seen many times. The chain combines TRBV2 with TRBJ2-1; 9 nucleotides match TRBD2. From germline, CDR1 is SNHLY and CDR2 FYNNEI. V was clipped by 3 bases and J by 3 bases; unmatched bases: 6. The CDR3 covers 16 residues. The DNA for the CDR3 is TGTGCCAGCAGTGACCTAGCGGGATTCCTCTACAATGAGCAGTTCTTC. Translated: CASSDLAGFLYNEQFF.

The table lists this clone with many counts. The chain combines TRBV5-1 with TRBJ2-2; TRBD1 matches 8 bases. The CDR3 length is 16 residues. Germline V gives CDR1 SGHRS, CDR2 YFSETQ. The V and J ends lost 5 bases and 1 base, in that order; junction bases with no gene match: 7. The CDR3 coding sequence is TGCGCCAGCAGGAACCTAGGACAGGGGAACACCGGGGAGCTGTTTTTT. Protein: CASRNLGQGNTGELFF.

This clone showed up just a few times. An end of the junction does not agree with germline; a read error may underlie this. The V gene is TRBV6-2 or TRBV6-3, the J gene TRBJ1-2, with D unclear. This CDR3 is 14 amino acids long. Germline CDR1 reads MNHEY; CDR2 reads SVGEGT. The CDR3: CASSYSEANYGYTF. The DNA for the CDR3 is TGTGCGAGCAGTTACTCGGAAGCTAACTATGGATACACCTTC.

This clone was detected ten times or more. This sequence joins TRBV6-1 and TRBJ1-2, with TRBD1 identical over 10 bases. Per the germline V gene, CDR1 is MNHNS and CDR2 is SASEGT. The V segment lost 8 bases and the J segment 3 bases; nucleotides outside the gene matches: 6. This CDR3 has 14 amino acids. The CDR3, as DNA: TGTGCCAGCCGACCGGGACAGGGGTACTATGGCTACACCTTC. This gives the protein CASRPGQGYYGYTF.

This clone was observed at least ten times. The chain carries TRBV5-1 and TRBJ2-3; no firm D call. The CDR3 contains 14 residues. Deletions cut 0 bases from V and 2 bases from J, with 7 bases between. Germline values: CDR1 SGHRS, CDR2 YFSETQ. The CDR3 nucleotides are TGCGCCAGCAGCTTGGCGGCGAACACAGATACGCAGTATTTT. Translation: CASSLAANTDTQYF.

This clone was detected ten times or more. J is TRBJ1-1 and V is TRBV2, with TRBD1 as a possible D gene (6 bases). V was cut by 6 bases and J by 0 bases, with 11 bases left in between. Looked up from germline, CDR1 is SNHLY and CDR2 is FYNNEI. The CDR3 runs 14 residues. CDR3 region: CASRRRGMNTEAFF. Written as DNA, the CDR3 is TGTGCCAGCAGGAGGAGGGGGATGAACACTGAAGCTTTCTTT.

In its sample, this clone was seen many times. The chain joins TRBV11-3 to TRBJ2-1, with TRBD1 matching 8 bases. This CDR3 contains 14 residues. The ends lost 5 bases at V and 6 bases at J; junction bases unmatched: 6. Germline V gene sequence: CDR1 SGHNT, CDR2 YENEEA. This chain's CDR3 is CASSDRTGPNEQFF. The CDR3 DNA is TGTGCCAGCAGCGATCGGACAGGGCCCAATGAGCAGTTCTTC.

The chain carries TRBV20-1 and TRBJ2-7, with a possible D match to TRBD2 (7 bases). The CDR3 is 15 amino acids. CDR1 DFQATT and CDR2 SNEGSKA come from the germline V gene (reference sequence). The CDR3 sequence is CGARGGGTGSYEQYV. DNA for the CDR3: TGCGGTGCTAGAGGGGGGGGGACGGGATCCTACGAGCAGTACGTC.

This clone has only a few counts. The junction differs from germline at one of its ends, possibly a read error. CDR3 sequence reads: CASSELIGGFNSHNEQFF. The DNA of the CDR3 is TGTGCCAGCAGTGAATTGATTGGGGGGTTTAACTCCCACAATGAGCAGTTCTTC. The chain couples TRBV6-1 to TRBJ2-1, with D possibly being TRBD2 (6 bases). The CDR3 is 18 amino acids. CDR1 is MNHNS and CDR2 is SASEGT in the germline V gene.

This chain joins TRBV2 and TRBJ1-1; maybe TRBD1 (6 bases). The V end lost 7 bases, the J end lost 11 bases, and 20 bases lay between the germline ends. Looked up from germline, CDR1 is SNHLY and CDR2 is FYNNEI. CDR3 length: 13 residues. The CDR3 reads CASTLQGRPQAFF. In nucleotides, the CDR3 is TGTGCCAGCACTCTGCAGGGGCGCCCTCAGGCTTTCTTT.